This entry concerns a single TCR beta chain. The target antigen is unknown. This specimen comes from a study of blood T cells in healthy people across ages. Findings of the study overall: Comparison with aged donors showed that long-lived donors had more naive CD4+ cells and higher diversity. While age rose, TCR beta diversity per million T cells dropped in a roughly linear way. Donor CMV infection status was unknown, possibly confounding age-related changes in expanded clonotypes.

This CDR3 region has 16 residues. Unmatched junction bases numbered 9, after V lost 4 bases and J lost 3 bases. Germline CDR1 is LGHNA and CDR2 is YSLEER. With a J-beta primer mix and a sample-barcoded 5' primer, a second PCR ran roughly 6 to 12 cycles. The template-switch adaptor, which had 12 random nucleotides, put a tag on each cDNA molecule. TCRdb independently ran MiXCR on the 5' RACE reads; one entry per CDR3 protein. The sample yields hundreds of thousands of distinct CDR3 sequences, roughly 21% seen once. The chain recombines TRBV4-3 with TRBJ2-3, with 8 bases lining up with TRBD1. The receptor comes from a man in his 70s in good health. Material for sequencing was blood. CDR3 sequence: CASSLIGQGGTDTQYF. The CDR3, as DNA: TGCGCCAGCAGCCTAATTGGACAGGGAGGAACAGATACGCAGTATTTT.